Listed here are 4 T cell receptor beta chains from one sample, sequenced in a study of blood T cell repertoires in COVID-19. Method: immunoSEQ multiplex PCR; TCRdb's copy keeps in-frame clones and lacks some. The sample has a few hundred thousand clones, under 90% seen once. The source material was peripheral blood. Receptors were obtained from a man in his forties or fifties with acute or convalescent COVID-19.

The chain uses TRBV12-3 or TRBV12-4 and TRBJ1-5; D is unclear. The CDR3 is 13 residues long. The ends were cut back, 6 bases at V and 4 bases at J, with 10 bases in the middle. CDR3 loop: CASSPGRNQPQHF. The CDR3 coding sequence is TGTGCCAGCAGCCCCGGGAGGAATCAGCCCCAGCATTTT.

The chain combines TRBV27 with TRBJ1-2; 8 bases line up with TRBD1. The CDR3 is made up of 14 amino acids. Germline V gene data show CDR1 as MNHEY and CDR2 as SMNVEV (reference sequence). J was trimmed by 7 bases and V by 1 base; bases with no gene match: 5. DNA for the CDR3: TGTGCCAGCAGTTTATATTCCGGGACAGGTGGCTACACCTTC. The encoded protein is CASSLYSGTGGYTF.

The chain joins TRBV4-1 to TRBJ1-1; 9 nucleotides agree with TRBD1. Trimming cost V 0 bases and J 5 bases; bases outside gene matches: 4. The CDR3 is 15 residues long. The germline CDR1 and CDR2 sequences are MGHRA and YSYEKL. The CDR3 bases are TGCGCCAGCAGCCAAGATGTGGGACAGGGAACTGAAGCTTTCTTT. Translation gives CASSQDVGQGTEAFF.

This clone was seen just once. This specimen includes other DNA sequences encoding the same CDR3. The J gene is TRBJ2-7, the V gene TRBV2, with D maybe TRBD2 (5 bases). CDR3 length: 12 residues. The V and J ends lost 4 bases and 4 bases respectively, with 8 bases between them. Germline-derived CDR1 and CDR2 are SNHLY and FYNNEI. This chain's CDR3 is CASSVEEYEQYF. CDR3 bases: TGTGCCAGCAGTGTGGAGGAATACGAGCAGTACTTC.